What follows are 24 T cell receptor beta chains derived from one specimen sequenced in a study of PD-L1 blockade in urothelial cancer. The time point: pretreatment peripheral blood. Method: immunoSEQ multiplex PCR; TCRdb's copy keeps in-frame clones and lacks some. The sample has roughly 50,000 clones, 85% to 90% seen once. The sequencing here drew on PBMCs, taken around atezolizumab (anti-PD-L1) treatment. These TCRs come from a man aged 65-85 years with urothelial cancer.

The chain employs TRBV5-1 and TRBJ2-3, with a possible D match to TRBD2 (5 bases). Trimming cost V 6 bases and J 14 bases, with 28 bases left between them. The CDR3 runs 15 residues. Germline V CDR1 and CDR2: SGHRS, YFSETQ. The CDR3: CASTPGGRSHRYAYF. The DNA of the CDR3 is TGCGCCAGCACCCCCGGAGGCAGAAGCCACAGATACGCGTATTTT.

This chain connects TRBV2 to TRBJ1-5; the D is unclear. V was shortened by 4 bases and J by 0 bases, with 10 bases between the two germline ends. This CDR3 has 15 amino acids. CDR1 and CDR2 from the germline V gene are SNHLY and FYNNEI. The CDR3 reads CASSGAGYSNQPQHF. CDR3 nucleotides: TGTGCCAGCAGTGGGGCCGGCTATAGCAATCAGCCCCAGCATTTT.

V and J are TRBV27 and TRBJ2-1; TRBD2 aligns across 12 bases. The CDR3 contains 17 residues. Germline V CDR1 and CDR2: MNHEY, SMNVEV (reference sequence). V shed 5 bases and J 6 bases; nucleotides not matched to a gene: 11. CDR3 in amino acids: CASSNTGGLAGGNEQFF. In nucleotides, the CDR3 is TGTGCCAGCAGTAACACCGGGGGACTAGCGGGTGGCAATGAGCAGTTCTTC.

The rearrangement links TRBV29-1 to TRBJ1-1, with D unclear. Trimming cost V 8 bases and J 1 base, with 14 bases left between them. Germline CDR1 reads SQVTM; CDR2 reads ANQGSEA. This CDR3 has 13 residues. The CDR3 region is CSFGGLRNTEAFF. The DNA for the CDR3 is TGCAGCTTTGGTGGGCTGAGGAACACTGAAGCTTTCTTT.

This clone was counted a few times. The CDR3 nucleotides are TGTGCCAGCAGCTATCGGTCCGAAAAACTGTTTTTT. Protein: CASSYRSEKLFF. The chain is built from TRBV7-8 and TRBJ1-4, with unresolved D. The CDR3 is made up of 12 amino acids. Germline V lookup: CDR1 SGHVS, CDR2 FQNEAQ. Between the trimmed V and J ends, which lost 4 bases and 8 bases, there was a span of 8 bases. The full variable domain, in which reference TRBV7-8 and TRBJ1-4 provide the parts outside the CDR3, is GAGVSQSPRYKVAKRGQDVALRCDPISGHVSLFWYQQALGQGPEFLTYFQNEAQLDKSGLPSDRFFAERPEGSVSTLKIQRTQQEDSAVYLCASSYRSEKLFFGSGTQLSVL.

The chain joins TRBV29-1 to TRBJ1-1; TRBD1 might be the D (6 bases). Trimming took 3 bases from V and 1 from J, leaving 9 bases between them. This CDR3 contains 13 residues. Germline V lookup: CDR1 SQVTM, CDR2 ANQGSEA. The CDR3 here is CSVETGWNTEAFF. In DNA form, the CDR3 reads TGCAGCGTTGAGACAGGTTGGAACACTGAAGCTTTCTTT. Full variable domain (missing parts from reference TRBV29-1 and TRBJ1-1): SAVISQKPSRDICQRGTSLTIQCQVDSQVTMMFWYRQQPGQSLTLIATANQGSEATYESGFVIDKFPISRPNLTFSTLTVSNMSPEDSSIYLCSVETGWNTEAFFGQGTRLTVV.

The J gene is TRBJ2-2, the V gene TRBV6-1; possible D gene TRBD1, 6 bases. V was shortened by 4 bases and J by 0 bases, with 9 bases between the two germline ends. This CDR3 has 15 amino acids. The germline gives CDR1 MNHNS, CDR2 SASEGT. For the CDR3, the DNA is TGTGCCAGCAGTGGGACAGTTCCGAACACCGGGGAGCTGTTTTTT. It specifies CASSGTVPNTGELFF.

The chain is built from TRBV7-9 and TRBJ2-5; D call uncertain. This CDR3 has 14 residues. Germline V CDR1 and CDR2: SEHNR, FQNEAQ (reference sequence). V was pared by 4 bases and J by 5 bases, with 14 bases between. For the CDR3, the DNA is TGTGCCAGCAGCTCCTCTCTGCCCCGGGAGACCCAGTACTTC. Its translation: CASSSSLPRETQYF.

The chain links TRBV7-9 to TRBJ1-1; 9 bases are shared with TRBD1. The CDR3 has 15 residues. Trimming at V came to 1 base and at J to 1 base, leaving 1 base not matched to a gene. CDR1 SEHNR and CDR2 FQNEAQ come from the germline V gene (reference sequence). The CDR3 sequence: CASSLGGQGNTEAFF. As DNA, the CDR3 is TGTGCCAGCAGCTTAGGGGGACAGGGGAACACTGAAGCTTTCTTT.

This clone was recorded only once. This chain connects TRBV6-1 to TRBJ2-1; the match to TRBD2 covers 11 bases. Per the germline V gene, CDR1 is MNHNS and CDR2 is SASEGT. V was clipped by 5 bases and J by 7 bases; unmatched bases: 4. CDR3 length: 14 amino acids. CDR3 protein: CASSLLAGENEQFF. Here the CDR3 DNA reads TGTGCCAGCAGTTTACTAGCGGGAGAGAATGAGCAGTTCTTC.

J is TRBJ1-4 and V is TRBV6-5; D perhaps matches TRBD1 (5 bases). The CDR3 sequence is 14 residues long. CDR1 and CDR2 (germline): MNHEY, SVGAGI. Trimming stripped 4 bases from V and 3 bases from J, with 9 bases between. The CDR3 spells CASSSDSANEKLFF. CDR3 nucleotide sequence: TGTGCCAGCAGTTCCGACAGTGCTAATGAAAAACTGTTTTTT.

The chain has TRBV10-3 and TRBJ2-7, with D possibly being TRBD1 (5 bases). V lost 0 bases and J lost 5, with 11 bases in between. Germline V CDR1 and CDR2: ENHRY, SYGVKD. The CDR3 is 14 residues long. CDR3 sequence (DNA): TGTGCCATCAGTGAGTCTCCTGAAGGGGACGAGCAGTACTTC. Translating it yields CAISESPEGDEQYF.

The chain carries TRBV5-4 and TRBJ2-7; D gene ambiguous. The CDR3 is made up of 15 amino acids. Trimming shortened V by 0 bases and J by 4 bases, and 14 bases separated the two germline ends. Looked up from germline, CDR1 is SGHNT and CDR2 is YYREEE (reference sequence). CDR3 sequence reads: CASSLGSQSLYEQYF. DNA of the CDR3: TGTGCCAGCAGCTTGGGTTCGCAGTCTCTTTACGAGCAGTACTTC. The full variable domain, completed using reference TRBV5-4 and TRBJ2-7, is ETGVTQSPTHLIKTRGQQVTLRCSSQSGHNTVSWYQQALGQGPQFIFQYYREEENGRGNFPPRFSGLQFPNYSSELNVNALELDDSALYLCASSLGSQSLYEQYFGPGTRLTVT.

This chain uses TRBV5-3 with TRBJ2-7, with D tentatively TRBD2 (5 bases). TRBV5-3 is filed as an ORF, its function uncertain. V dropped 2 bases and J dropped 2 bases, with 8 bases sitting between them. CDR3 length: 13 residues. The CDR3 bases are TGTGCCAGAAGCTTTCGGGGAACCTACGAGCAGTACTTC. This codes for CARSFRGTYEQYF.

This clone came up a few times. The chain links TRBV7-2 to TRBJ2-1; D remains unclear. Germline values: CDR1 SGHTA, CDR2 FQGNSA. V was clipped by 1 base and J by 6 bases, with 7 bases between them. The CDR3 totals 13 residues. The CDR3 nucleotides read TGTGCCAGCAGCTTAGGGGCTTTCAATGAGCAGTTCTTC. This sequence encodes CASSLGAFNEQFF.

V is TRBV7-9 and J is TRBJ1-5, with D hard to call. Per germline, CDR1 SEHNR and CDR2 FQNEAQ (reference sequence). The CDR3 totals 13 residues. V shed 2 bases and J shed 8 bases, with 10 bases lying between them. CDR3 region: CASSLLQFEPQHF. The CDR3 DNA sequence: TGTGCCAGCAGCTTACTTCAGTTTGAGCCCCAGCATTTT.

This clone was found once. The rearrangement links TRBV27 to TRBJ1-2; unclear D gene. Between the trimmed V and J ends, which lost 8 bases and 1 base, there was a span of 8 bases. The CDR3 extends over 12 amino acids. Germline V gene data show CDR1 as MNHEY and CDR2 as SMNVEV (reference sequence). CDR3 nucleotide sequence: TGTGCCAGCCGAGATCTTAACTATGGCTACACCTTC. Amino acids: CASRDLNYGYTF.

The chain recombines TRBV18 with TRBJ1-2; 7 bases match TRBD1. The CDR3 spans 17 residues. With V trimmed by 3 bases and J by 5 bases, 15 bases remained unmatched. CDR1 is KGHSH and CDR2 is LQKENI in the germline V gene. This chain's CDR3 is CASSPSGTEASYYGYTF. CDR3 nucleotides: TGTGCCAGCTCACCCTCCGGGACAGAAGCTTCCTATTATGGCTACACCTTC.

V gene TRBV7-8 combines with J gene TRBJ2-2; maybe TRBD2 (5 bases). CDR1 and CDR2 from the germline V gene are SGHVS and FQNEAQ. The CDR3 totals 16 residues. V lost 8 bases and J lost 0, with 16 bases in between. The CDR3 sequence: CASALAPQTNTGELFF. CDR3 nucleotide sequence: TGTGCCAGCGCTTTAGCGCCTCAAACGAACACCGGGGAGCTGTTTTTT.

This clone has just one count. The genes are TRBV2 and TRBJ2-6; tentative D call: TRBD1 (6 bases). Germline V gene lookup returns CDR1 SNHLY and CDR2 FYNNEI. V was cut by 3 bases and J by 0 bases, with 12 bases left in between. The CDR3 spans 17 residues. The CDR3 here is CASSEVQGPSGANVLTF. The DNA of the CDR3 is TGTGCCAGCAGTGAGGTACAGGGCCCCTCTGGGGCCAACGTCCTGACTTTC.

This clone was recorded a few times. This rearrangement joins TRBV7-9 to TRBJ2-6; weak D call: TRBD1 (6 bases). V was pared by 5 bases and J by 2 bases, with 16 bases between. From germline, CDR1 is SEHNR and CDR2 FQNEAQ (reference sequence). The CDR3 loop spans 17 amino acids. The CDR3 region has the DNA TGTGCCAGCAGCACTTCCAAGGGGGTAGCTGGGGCCAACGTCCTGACTTTC. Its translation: CASSTSKGVAGANVLTF.

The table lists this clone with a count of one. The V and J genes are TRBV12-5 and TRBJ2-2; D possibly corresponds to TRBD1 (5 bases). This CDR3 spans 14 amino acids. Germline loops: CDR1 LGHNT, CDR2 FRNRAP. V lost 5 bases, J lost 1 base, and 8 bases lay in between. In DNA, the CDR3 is TGTGCTAGTGGTCGTCAGGGGAACACCGGGGAGCTGTTTTTT. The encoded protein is CASGRQGNTGELFF. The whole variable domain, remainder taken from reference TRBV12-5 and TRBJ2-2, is DARVTQTPRHKVTEMGQEVTMRCQPILGHNTVFWYRQTMMQGLELLAYFRNRAPLDDSGMPKDRFSAEMPDATLATLKIQPSEPRDSAVYFCASGRQGNTGELFFGEGSRLTVL.

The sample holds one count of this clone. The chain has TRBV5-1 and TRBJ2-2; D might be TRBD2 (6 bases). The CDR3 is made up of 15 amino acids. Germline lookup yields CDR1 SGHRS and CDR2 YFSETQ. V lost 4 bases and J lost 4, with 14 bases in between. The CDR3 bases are TGCGCCAGCAGCCACGGACCCGGGGGCACCGGGGAGCTGTTTTTT. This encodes CASSHGPGGTGELFF.

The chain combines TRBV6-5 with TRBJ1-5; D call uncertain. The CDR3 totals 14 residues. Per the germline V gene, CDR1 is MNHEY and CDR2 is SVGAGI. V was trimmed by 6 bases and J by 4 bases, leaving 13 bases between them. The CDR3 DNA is TGTGCCAGCAGGAGGACGGGGAGGAATCAGCCCCAGCATTTT. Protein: CASRRTGRNQPQHF.